Below, one T cell receptor beta chain is given with its context. The sample is drawn from a study of T-cell reconstitution after alpha-beta-depleted transplantation in children. Unique molecular identifiers were used in preparing the TCRbeta library. MiXCR was run by TCRdb on the PCR reads, yielding one entry per CDR3 protein. The table records some 130,000 distinct CDR3 sequences, more than 9.5% of them present only once. Deletions cut 6 bases from V and 4 bases from J, with 15 bases between. This CDR3 is built from 14 residues. Source: PBMCs, mostly from graft donor cells, taken 180 days after TCRalphabeta/CD19-depleted stem cell transplant. The genes are TRBV12-3 or TRBV12-4 and TRBJ1-2; D remains ambiguous. The sequence was collected from a girl younger than two who had a stem cell transplant for combined immunodeficiency, so the T cells may come from the graft donor. The CDR3 is CASSRQVELYGYTF. The CDR3 DNA reads as TGTGCCAGCAGCCGCCAGGTGGAACTCTATGGCTACACCTTC.